This T cell receptor beta chain stems from a study of shared clonotypes between healthy human individuals. Regarding the study as a whole: Generation probability values for non-shared clonotypes were lower than those for clonotypes shared by all four donors.

Concerning this clone: Its antigen is currently unknown.

The germline V gene encodes CDR1 MNHEY and CDR2 SVGAGI. The CDR3 runs 13 residues. Trimming removed 7 bases at V and 7 bases at J, with 16 bases between. Naive CD8 populations comprised CD45RO-negative cells positively selected for CCR7, excluding terminally differentiated effector memory CD45RA+ cells. None of the donors, who were healthy HIV-negative adults, had recently had acute infections or vaccinations. Deep-level settings were used for running the assay. Assay used: immunoSEQ multiplex PCR; TCRdb lists only in-frame clones, some missing. The table lists more than 2 million clones, just over 90% of them singletons.

Sequenced sample: naive CD8+ T cells from PBMCs. The receptor comes from a man aged 18 to 29 in good health. Some clones in this sample may be carry-over from other donors' samples. This sequence joins TRBV6-5 and TRBJ1-2; D ambiguous. This CDR3 is CASMGISSGGYTF. In DNA form, the CDR3 reads TGTGCCAGCATGGGCATTTCTAGTGGTGGCTACACCTTC.